The rows below give T cell receptor beta chains drawn from one sample of a study of blood T cell repertoires in COVID-19. Data came from immunoSEQ multiplex PCR; TCRdb stores just in-frame clones and leaves some out. This table has around 310,000 clones, around 89% appearing once. The sequenced sample was peripheral blood. The receptors were gathered from a woman in her forties with COVID-19, enrolled during active disease. Both conserved end residues are part of each CDR3. A D gene is named only where the DNA matches it firmly. Not every row has a clone size; where given, it reads once, few, many or a size class.

v_call	j_call	d_call	clone_size	cdr3_nt	cdr3_aa
TRBV5-4	TRBJ1-5	TRBD1	NA	TGTGCCAGCAGCTTCACACAGGGGGCACGGAGCAATCAGCCCCAGCATTTT	CASSFTQGARSNQPQHF
TRBV6-2/TRBV6-3	TRBJ2-1	NA	NA	TGTGCCAGCAGTTACCCTACGGCGGGAGAGCAGTTCTTC	CASSYPTAGEQFF
TRBV24-1	TRBJ1-5	NA	few	TGTGCCACCAGTGACACCACAGGCCCCGAAGGCCAGCCCCAGCATTTT	CATSDTTGPEGQPQHF
TRBV15	TRBJ2-5	TRBD1	once	TGTGCCACCAGCAGAGGACAGGGACAGGGGGGCCAAGAGACCCAGTACTTC	CATSRGQGQGGQETQYF
TRBV9	TRBJ2-3	TRBD2	NA	TGTGCCAGTGGACTAGCGGGGGGGCCTTTAGATACGCAGTATTTT	CASGLAGGPLDTQYF
TRBV6-5	TRBJ1-5	NA	NA	TGTGCCAGCAGCCTTAGAGGGCCCGATCAGCCCCAGCATTTT	CASSLRGPDQPQHF
TRBV7-9	TRBJ2-1	NA	once	TGTGCCAGCAGCTTAGCGGGGGGGCCATACTACAATGAGCAGTTCTTC	CASSLAGGPYYNEQFF
TRBV28	TRBJ2-1	TRBD1	NA	TGTGCCAGTCGGACAGGCTACAATGAGCAGTTCTTC	CASRTGYNEQFF
TRBV27	TRBJ2-1	TRBD2	NA	TGTGCCAGCAGTTTATCGAGAAGGAGTAGCGGGGGGGCTTCCTACAATGAGCAGTTCTTC	CASSLSRRSSGGASYNEQFF
TRBV14	TRBJ2-7	NA	NA	TGTGCCAGCAGCCTGACAGGCGACTCCTACGAGCAGTACTTC	CASSLTGDSYEQYF
TRBV7-9	TRBJ1-2	NA	NA	TGTGCCAGCAGCCGCCGTGAGGCGAGGCTCAACTATGGCTACACCTTC	CASSRREARLNYGYTF
TRBV20-1	TRBJ1-2	TRBD1	few	TGCAGTGCTAGTCCGGGACAGGTTACCTATGGCTACACCTTC	CSASPGQVTYGYTF
TRBV9	TRBJ1-2	TRBD1	few	TGTGCCAGCAGCGTAGGACCCTTACGGACAGGCGGCTACACCTTC	CASSVGPLRTGGYTF
TRBV15	TRBJ2-3	TRBD1	few	TGTGCCACCAGCAGAGATCGGACAGGCGCTTGGGGCACAGATACGCAGTATTTT	CATSRDRTGAWGTDTQYF
TRBV10-3	TRBJ2-5	TRBD1	NA	TGTGCCATCAGCCCAGACAGGGTTCAGACCCAGTACTTC	CAISPDRVQTQYF
TRBV24-1	TRBJ2-5	TRBD1	once	TGTGCCTCGCCAACAGGGGGCTCGGGGACCCAGTACTTC	CASPTGGSGTQYF
TRBV28	TRBJ2-7	TRBD1	NA	TGTGCCAGCACTCGACAGGGATTGGCAAGCGAGCAGTACTTC	CASTRQGLASEQYF
TRBV6-6	TRBJ2-7	TRBD1	NA	TGTGCCAGCACCAACCCCTTCGGACAGGTCATCTACGAGCAGTACTTC	CASTNPFGQVIYEQYF
TRBV5-1	TRBJ2-1	NA	NA	TGCGCCAGCAGCTGGGGGCTAGCGGCGGGTGAGCAGTTCTTC	CASSWGLAAGEQFF
TRBV27	TRBJ2-5	NA	NA	TGTGCCAGCAGTCCCCGGACAGAGAAAGAGACCCAGTACTTC	CASSPRTEKETQYF
TRBV29-1	TRBJ1-2	TRBD1	NA	TGCAGCGCGGGACAGGGGGCGCGGGGCTACACCTTC	CSAGQGARGYTF
TRBV15	TRBJ2-1	NA	NA	TGTGCCACTGCCCCGGGTCCCTCTTCCTACAATGAGCAGTTCTTC	CATAPGPSSYNEQFF
TRBV30	TRBJ1-4	TRBD1	NA	TGTGCCTGGAGTGCGGGACAGGGTAATGAAAAACTGTTTTTT	CAWSAGQGNEKLFF
TRBV28	TRBJ2-3	TRBD1	NA	TGTGCCAGCAGTTTAATGGGGACAGGGGGCCTCACAGATACGCAGTATTTT	CASSLMGTGGLTDTQYF
TRBV27	TRBJ2-3	TRBD2	NA	TGTGCCAGCGGGTCCTATCCTAGCGGGAGGGCCAAAGATACGCAGTATTTT	CASGSYPSGRAKDTQYF
TRBV28	TRBJ1-6	NA	few	TGTGCCAGCAGTATTCCGGGTTCACCCCTCCACTTT	CASSIPGSPLHF
TRBV30	TRBJ1-5	NA	NA	TGTGCCTGGAGTACAGGGACAAATCAGCCCCAGCATTTT	CAWSTGTNQPQHF
TRBV19	TRBJ1-1	NA	NA	TGTGCCAGTATGAAGGAGAACCTATTCAACACTGAAGCTTTCTTT	CASMKENLFNTEAFF
TRBV19	TRBJ2-2	NA	NA	TGTGCCAGTAGTATCCCGGGACACCAACCCACCGGGGAGCTGTTTTTT	CASSIPGHQPTGELFF
TRBV5-4	TRBJ1-3	NA	once	TGTGCCAGCAGCTTACAGGGTCCAGGAAACACCATATATTTT	CASSLQGPGNTIYF
TRBV30	TRBJ2-1	NA	NA	TGTGCCTGGATCCACGCCGGGGGAGTTGGTGAGCAGTTCTTC	CAWIHAGGVGEQFF
TRBV30	TRBJ1-1	TRBD1	NA	TGTGCCTGGAGGGTCGGAATAACAGGGGTGGGCACTGAAGCTTTCTTT	CAWRVGITGVGTEAFF
TRBV10-3	TRBJ2-5	NA	NA	TGTGCCATCAGGGACAGCCAAGAGACCCAGTACTTC	CAIRDSQETQYF
TRBV2	TRBJ2-7	NA	few	TGTGCCAGCCGGGTAAGCTCCTACGAGCAGTACTTC	CASRVSSYEQYF
TRBV6-5	TRBJ2-3	TRBD1	NA	TGTGCCAGCAGTTCTGGACAGGGTGCGCAGTATTTT	CASSSGQGAQYF
TRBV6-6	TRBJ2-7	NA	NA	TGTGCCAGCACCGGGAAAGTATACGAGCAGTACTTC	CASTGKVYEQYF
TRBV20-1	TRBJ1-1	NA	NA	TGCAGTGCGACAGTCCTGGGGGCTTTCTTT	CSATVLGAFF
TRBV28	TRBJ1-1	TRBD1	once	TGTGCCAGCAGGCGACCAGGGGGCTCTGAAGCTTTCTTT	CASRRPGGSEAFF
TRBV7-9	TRBJ1-6	NA	NA	TGTGCCAGCAGCTGGGGCGGGGCTCTTAATTCACCCCTCCACTTT	CASSWGGALNSPLHF
TRBV5-6	TRBJ2-7	TRBD2	NA	TGTGCCAGCAGCACTTACGGAATCAGCGGGAGATTAGGGCAGTACTTC	CASSTYGISGRLGQYF
TRBV7-2	TRBJ2-2	TRBD2	NA	TGTGCCAGCAGCCTTTTAGCGGGAGTTAAGACCGGGGAGCTGTTTTTT	CASSLLAGVKTGELFF
TRBV5-1	TRBJ2-1	TRBD1	NA	TGCGCCAGCAGCTTGGTGGGGACAGACTACAATGAGCAGTTCTTC	CASSLVGTDYNEQFF
TRBV12-3/TRBV12-4	TRBJ1-1	NA	NA	TGTGCCAGCAGCAAATTGAACACTGAAGCTTTCTTT	CASSKLNTEAFF
TRBV5-6	TRBJ2-3	NA	NA	TGTGCCAGCAGCGGCGGGCCGAGCACAGATACGCAGTATTTT	CASSGGPSTDTQYF
TRBV5-1	TRBJ2-7	NA	NA	TGCGCCAGCAGCTTGGAGGGGCACTACGAGCAGTACTTC	CASSLEGHYEQYF
TRBV25-1	TRBJ1-6	TRBD1	NA	TGTGCCAGCAGTTGGGACAGTTATAATTCACCCCTCCACTTT	CASSWDSYNSPLHF
TRBV2	TRBJ1-4	NA	once	TGTGCCAGCCTTCCGGGGAGTCCAGCTCCGTTTTTT	CASLPGSPAPFF
TRBV5-1	TRBJ2-5	TRBD2	NA	TGCGCCAGCAGCTTGGAGGGTAGCGGGGAAGAGACCCAGTACTTC	CASSLEGSGEETQYF